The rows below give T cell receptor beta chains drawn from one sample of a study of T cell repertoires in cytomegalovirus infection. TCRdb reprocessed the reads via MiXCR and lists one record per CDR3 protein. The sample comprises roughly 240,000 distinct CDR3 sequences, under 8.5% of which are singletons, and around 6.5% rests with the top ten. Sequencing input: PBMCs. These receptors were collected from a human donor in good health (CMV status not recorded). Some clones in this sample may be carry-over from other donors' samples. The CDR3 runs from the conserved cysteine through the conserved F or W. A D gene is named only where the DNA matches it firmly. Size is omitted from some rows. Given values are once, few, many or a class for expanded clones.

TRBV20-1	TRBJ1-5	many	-	TGCAGTGCTAGTATGGGGGACCCTATCACACCCCAGCATTTT	CSASMGDPITPQHF
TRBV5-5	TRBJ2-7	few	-	TGTGCCAGCAGCAGCAGACAGGTGGATTTCTACGAGCAGTACTTC	CASSSRQVDFYEQYF
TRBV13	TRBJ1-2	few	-	TGTGCCAGCAGCTCATGGCGGACCAACTATGGCTACACCTTC	CASSSWRTNYGYTF
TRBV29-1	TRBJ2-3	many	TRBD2	TGCAGCGCCGTTCGGCCTAGCGGGGGGGTCACAGATACGCAGTATTTT	CSAVRPSGGVTDTQYF
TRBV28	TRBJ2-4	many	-	TGTGCCAGCACCACCCCTTACAGAAAAAACATTCAGTACTTC	CASTTPYRKNIQYF
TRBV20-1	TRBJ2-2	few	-	TGCAGTGCTATAAAGGGTTTCGGCACCGGGGAGCTGTTTTTT	CSAIKGFGTGELFF
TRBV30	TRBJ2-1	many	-	TGTGCCTCCTCTCGGGGGCCCGCAAATGAGCAGTTCTTC	CASSRGPANEQFF
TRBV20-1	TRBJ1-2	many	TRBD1	TGCAGTGCACGGACAGGGGGCGTCTATGGCTACACCTTC	CSARTGGVYGYTF
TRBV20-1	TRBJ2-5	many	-	TGCAGTGCTTTCCGCGGGGAGAGGGAGACCCAGTACTTC	CSAFRGERETQYF
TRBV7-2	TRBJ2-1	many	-	TGTGCCAGCAGCTTAACCCCAGGGTTCGACATCTTC	CASSLTPGFDIF
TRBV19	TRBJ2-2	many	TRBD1	TGTGCCAGTAGTATGGGACAGTTTAACACCGGGGAGCTGTTTTTT	CASSMGQFNTGELFF
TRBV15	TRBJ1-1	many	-	TGTGCCACCAGCAGCGGAGTAGACAGCGTGGGAGCTTTCTTT	CATSSGVDSVGAFF
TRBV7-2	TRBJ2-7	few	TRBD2	TGTGCCAGCAGCTCGGGACTAGCGGGAGGCTACGAGCAGTACTTC	CASSSGLAGGYEQYF
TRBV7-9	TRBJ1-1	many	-	TGTGCCAGCAGCCAAAACGGAGGGCCCAACACTGAAGCTTTCTTT	CASSQNGGPNTEAFF
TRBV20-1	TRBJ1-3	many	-	TGCAGTGCTTCCGGACAGACCTCTGGAAACACCATATATTTT	CSASGQTSGNTIYF
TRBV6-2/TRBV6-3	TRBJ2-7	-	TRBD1	TGTGCCAGCAGCTCCTCCGACAGGGACTACGAGCAGTACTTC	CASSSSDRDYEQYF
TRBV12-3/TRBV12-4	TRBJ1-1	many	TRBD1	TGTGCCAGCAGTTTCACAGGGGCGGTCACTGAAGCTTTCTTT	CASSFTGAVTEAFF
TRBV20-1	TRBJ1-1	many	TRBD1	TGCAGTGCTGGGACAGGGGGTAGGAACACTGAAGCTTTCTTT	CSAGTGGRNTEAFF
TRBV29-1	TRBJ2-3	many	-	TGCAGCGCCGCAACTAGTACCACAGATACGCAGTATTTT	CSAATSTTDTQYF
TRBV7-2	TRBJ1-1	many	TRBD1	TGTGCCAGCAGCTTGGGACAGGGGATTCGGACTGAAGCTTTCTTT	CASSLGQGIRTEAFF
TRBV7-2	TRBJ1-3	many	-	TGTGCCAGCAGCTTAGAAGGGGCAGGTGGAAACACCATATATTTT	CASSLEGAGGNTIYF
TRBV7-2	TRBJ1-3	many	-	TGTGCCAGCAGCTTAGAAGTTGCGAGCTCTGGAAACACCATATATTTT	CASSLEVASSGNTIYF